This T cell receptor beta chain was observed in a study of blood T cell repertoires in COVID-19. Study-wide context: Sources were T cells, B-cell-depleted T cells, or PBMCs; the material itself was cDNA or gDNA.

Generated by immunoSEQ multiplex PCR, the TCRdb table keeps only in-frame clones and is missing some. The sample records approximately 300,000 clones, over 75% being singletons. The V end was cut by 3 bases, the J end by 1 base, with 6 bases between. CDR1 LGHNA and CDR2 YNFKEQ come from the germline V gene. CDR3 length equals 13 residues. Participants, about 18 to 90 years old, spanned approximately 26 US areas. Participant reports of clinical history set cohort assignment. Recovered status in Cohort 3 required two negative PCRs, clearance, or symptom resolution. The gene calls are TRBV4-2 and TRBJ1-2; the D gene is possibly TRBD1 (6 bases). Sequenced: PBMCs or T cells enriched from blood (not recorded which). This receptor was identified in a young woman who had recovered from COVID-19. In nucleotides, the CDR3 is TGTGCCAGCAGCCAGGACAGTAACTATGGCTACACCTTC. Protein: CASSQDSNYGYTF.